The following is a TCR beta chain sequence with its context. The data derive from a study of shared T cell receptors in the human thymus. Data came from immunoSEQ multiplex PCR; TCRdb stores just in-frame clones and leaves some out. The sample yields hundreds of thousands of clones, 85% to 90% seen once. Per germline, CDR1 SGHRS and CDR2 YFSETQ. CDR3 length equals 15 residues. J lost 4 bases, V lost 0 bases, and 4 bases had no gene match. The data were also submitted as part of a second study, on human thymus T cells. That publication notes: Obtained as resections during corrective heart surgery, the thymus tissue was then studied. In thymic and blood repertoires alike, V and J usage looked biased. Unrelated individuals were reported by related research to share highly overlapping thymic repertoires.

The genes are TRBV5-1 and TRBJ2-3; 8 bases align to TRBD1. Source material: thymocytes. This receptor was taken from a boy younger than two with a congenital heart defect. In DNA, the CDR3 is TGCGCCAGCAGCTTGGAGACAGGGGCCGCAGATACGCAGTATTTT. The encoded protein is CASSLETGAADTQYF.